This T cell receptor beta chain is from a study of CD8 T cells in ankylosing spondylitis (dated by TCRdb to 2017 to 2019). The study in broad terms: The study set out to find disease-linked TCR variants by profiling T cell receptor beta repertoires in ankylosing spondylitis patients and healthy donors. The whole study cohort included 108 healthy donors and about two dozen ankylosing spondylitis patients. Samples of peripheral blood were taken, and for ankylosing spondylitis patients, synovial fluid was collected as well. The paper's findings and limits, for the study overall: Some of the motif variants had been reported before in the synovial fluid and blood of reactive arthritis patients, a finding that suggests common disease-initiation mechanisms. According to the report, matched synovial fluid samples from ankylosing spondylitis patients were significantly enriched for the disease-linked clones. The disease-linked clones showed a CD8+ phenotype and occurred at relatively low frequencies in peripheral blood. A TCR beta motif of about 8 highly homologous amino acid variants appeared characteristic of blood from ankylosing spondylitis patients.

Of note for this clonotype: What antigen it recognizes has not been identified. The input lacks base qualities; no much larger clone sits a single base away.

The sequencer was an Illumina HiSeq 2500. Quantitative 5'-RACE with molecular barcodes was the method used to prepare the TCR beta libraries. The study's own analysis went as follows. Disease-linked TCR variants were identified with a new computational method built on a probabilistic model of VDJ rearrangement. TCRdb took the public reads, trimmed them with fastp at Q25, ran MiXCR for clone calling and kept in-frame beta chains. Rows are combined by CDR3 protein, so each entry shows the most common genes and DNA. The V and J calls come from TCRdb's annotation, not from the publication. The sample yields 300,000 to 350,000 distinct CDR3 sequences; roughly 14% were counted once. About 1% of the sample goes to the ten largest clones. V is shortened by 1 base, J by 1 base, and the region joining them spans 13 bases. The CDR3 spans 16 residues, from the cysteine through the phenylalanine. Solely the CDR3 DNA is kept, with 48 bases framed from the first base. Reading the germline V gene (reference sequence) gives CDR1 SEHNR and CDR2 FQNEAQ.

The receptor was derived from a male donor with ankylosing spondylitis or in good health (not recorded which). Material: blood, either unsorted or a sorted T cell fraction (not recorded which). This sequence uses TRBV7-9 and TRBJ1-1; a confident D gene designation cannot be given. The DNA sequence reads TGTGCCAGCAGCTTAGTCCCCCAGAGGGAGAACACTGAAGCTTTCTTT. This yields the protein CASSLVPQRENTEAFF.